These T cell receptor beta chains were read from a single sample in a study of human T cells and chemical hapten exposure. Each CDR3 protein gets one entry after TCRdb re-called the 5' RACE reads with MiXCR. The repertoire holds under 100,000 distinct CDR3 sequences, with 15% to 20% as singletons. The source of these receptors is a female donor in good health. Both conserved end residues are part of each CDR3. Each record gives: clone size, D gene, J gene, V gene, CDR3 DNA, CDR3 protein. A D gene is named only where the DNA matches it firmly. Size tells how often a clone was seen (once, few, many) or the class of an expanded clone, and some rows leave it out.

clone size: .; D gene: .; J gene: TRBJ1-2; V gene: TRBV7-8; CDR3 DNA: TGTGCCAGCAGCTTAGTTTCCAGGCCCTTAGATGGCTACACCTTC; CDR3 protein: CASSLVSRPLDGYTF
clone size: .; D gene: TRBD2; J gene: TRBJ2-1; V gene: TRBV20-1; CDR3 DNA: TGCAGTGCTAGAAAAATAGCGGGGGGCGATTACAATGAGCAGTTCTTC; CDR3 protein: CSARKIAGGDYNEQFF
clone size: few; D gene: TRBD1; J gene: TRBJ2-3; V gene: TRBV7-9; CDR3 DNA: TGTGCCAGCAGCACGAGCCTACAGGGGGCTAGGTCGCTCACGCAGTATTTT; CDR3 protein: CASSTSLQGARSLTQYF
clone size: few; D gene: .; J gene: TRBJ2-6; V gene: TRBV6-5; CDR3 DNA: TGTGCCAGCAGTTACGGGGGGTCTGGGGCCAACGTCCTGACTTTC; CDR3 protein: CASSYGGSGANVLTF
clone size: few; D gene: TRBD1; J gene: TRBJ2-7; V gene: TRBV4-2; CDR3 DNA: TGTGCCAGCAGCCAAGACTCGACAGGGTATAGGGGTAAGGGGTCCTACGAGCAGTACTTC; CDR3 protein: CASSQDSTGYRGKGSYEQYF
clone size: .; D gene: TRBD1; J gene: TRBJ2-7; V gene: TRBV4-2; CDR3 DNA: TGTGCCAGCAGCCAAGAACTTGGACAGGGGCAGTACTTC; CDR3 protein: CASSQELGQGQYF
clone size: .; D gene: .; J gene: TRBJ2-7; V gene: TRBV4-1; CDR3 DNA: TGCGCCAGCAGCCAAGAGACAGGGAGGAGCTACGAGCAGTACTTC; CDR3 protein: CASSQETGRSYEQYF
clone size: .; D gene: TRBD1; J gene: TRBJ1-3; V gene: TRBV6-6; CDR3 DNA: TGTGCCAGCAGTTACTCGCTACAGGGGGCTGGAAACACCATATATTTT; CDR3 protein: CASSYSLQGAGNTIYF
clone size: .; D gene: .; J gene: TRBJ2-5; V gene: TRBV29-1; CDR3 DNA: TGCAGCGTTGAAGACGCTCAAGAGACCCAGTACTTC; CDR3 protein: CSVEDAQETQYF
clone size: many; D gene: .; J gene: TRBJ1-6; V gene: TRBV7-2; CDR3 DNA: TGTGCCAGCAGCTTGACTAATTCACCCCTCCACTTT; CDR3 protein: CASSLTNSPLHF
clone size: few; D gene: TRBD2; J gene: TRBJ2-3; V gene: TRBV7-2; CDR3 DNA: TGTGCCAGCAGCTTAGAACCACTAGCGGGGGGGCGAAATACGCAGTATTTT; CDR3 protein: CASSLEPLAGGRNTQYF
clone size: .; D gene: TRBD2; J gene: TRBJ2-1; V gene: TRBV12-3/TRBV12-4; CDR3 DNA: TGTGCCAGCACCTCTAGCGGGGGGGCCGGGGAGAATGAGCAGTTCTTC; CDR3 protein: CASTSSGGAGENEQFF
clone size: .; D gene: .; J gene: TRBJ1-3; V gene: TRBV28; CDR3 DNA: TGTGCCAGCACCCAGGACAGTGTGTCTGGAAACACCATATATTTT; CDR3 protein: CASTQDSVSGNTIYF
clone size: .; D gene: .; J gene: TRBJ2-1; V gene: TRBV4-1; CDR3 DNA: TGCGCCAGCAGCCAAGTCTCGAGCAGAAGTACGAATGAGCAGTTCTTC; CDR3 protein: CASSQVSSRSTNEQFF
clone size: few; D gene: TRBD2; J gene: TRBJ2-1; V gene: TRBV15; CDR3 DNA: TGTGCCACCAGCAGAGCGGGAGGGTCAGGGAATGAGCAGTTCTTC; CDR3 protein: CATSRAGGSGNEQFF
clone size: few; D gene: .; J gene: TRBJ2-3; V gene: TRBV19; CDR3 DNA: TGTGCCAGTAGTCCTCGGGGGCCCACAGATACGCAGTATTTT; CDR3 protein: CASSPRGPTDTQYF
clone size: .; D gene: .; J gene: TRBJ1-1; V gene: TRBV29-1; CDR3 DNA: TGCAGCGCCTGGGATGGTGACACTGAAGCTTTCTTT; CDR3 protein: CSAWDGDTEAFF
clone size: few; D gene: .; J gene: TRBJ1-1; V gene: TRBV3-1; CDR3 DNA: TGTGCCAGCAGCCAACCGGGGCCCGGGACTGAAGCTTTCTTT; CDR3 protein: CASSQPGPGTEAFF
clone size: few; D gene: TRBD2; J gene: TRBJ2-7; V gene: TRBV2; CDR3 DNA: TGTGCCAGCAGTGAATTGGCTAGCGGGACCTACGAGCAGTACTTC; CDR3 protein: CASSELASGTYEQYF
clone size: many; D gene: .; J gene: TRBJ2-2; V gene: TRBV6-5; CDR3 DNA: TGTGCCAGCAGTTTGGGGCAGACGAACACCGGGGAGCTGTTTTTT; CDR3 protein: CASSLGQTNTGELFF
clone size: few; D gene: .; J gene: TRBJ2-7; V gene: TRBV2; CDR3 DNA: TGTGCCAGCAGCGGGGACGGTAGCTCCTACGAGCAGTACTTC; CDR3 protein: CASSGDGSSYEQYF
clone size: .; D gene: .; J gene: TRBJ2-4; V gene: TRBV2; CDR3 DNA: TGTGCCAGCAGGACCCCGGGAAACATTCAGTACTTC; CDR3 protein: CASRTPGNIQYF
clone size: .; D gene: .; J gene: TRBJ1-5; V gene: TRBV28; CDR3 DNA: TGTGCCAGCAAGGATACAGGCAATCAGCCCCAGCATTTT; CDR3 protein: CASKDTGNQPQHF
clone size: few; D gene: .; J gene: TRBJ1-2; V gene: TRBV20-1; CDR3 DNA: TGCAGCCTGGGGCAGGGCTCCGTAGGCTACACCTTC; CDR3 protein: CSLGQGSVGYTF
clone size: few; D gene: .; J gene: TRBJ1-5; V gene: TRBV20-1; CDR3 DNA: TGCAGTGCTAGGGCAAATTACAGAGACCATAGCAATCAGCCCCAGCATTTT; CDR3 protein: CSARANYRDHSNQPQHF
clone size: .; D gene: TRBD1; J gene: TRBJ1-5; V gene: TRBV4-1; CDR3 DNA: TGCGCCAGCAGCCCAGGACAGGGGGCGAACTTCAATCAGCCCCAGCATTTT; CDR3 protein: CASSPGQGANFNQPQHF
clone size: few; D gene: .; J gene: TRBJ2-2; V gene: TRBV6-6; CDR3 DNA: TGTGCCAGCAGTTATGGGGGCGGCGGGGAGCTGTTTTTT; CDR3 protein: CASSYGGGGELFF